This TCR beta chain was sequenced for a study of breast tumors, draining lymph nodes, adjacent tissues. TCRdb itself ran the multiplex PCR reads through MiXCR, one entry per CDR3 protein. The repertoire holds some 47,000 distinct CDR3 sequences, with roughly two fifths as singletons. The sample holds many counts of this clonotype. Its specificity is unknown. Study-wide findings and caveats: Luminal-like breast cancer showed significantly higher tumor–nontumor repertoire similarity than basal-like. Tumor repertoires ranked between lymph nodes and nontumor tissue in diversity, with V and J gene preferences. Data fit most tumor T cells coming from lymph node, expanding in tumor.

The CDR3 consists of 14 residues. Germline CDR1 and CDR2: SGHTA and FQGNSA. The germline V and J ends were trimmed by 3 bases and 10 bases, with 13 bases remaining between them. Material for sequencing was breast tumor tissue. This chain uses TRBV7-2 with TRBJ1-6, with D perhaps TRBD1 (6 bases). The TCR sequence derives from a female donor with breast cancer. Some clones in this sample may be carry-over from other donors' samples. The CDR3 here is CASSFTGMGSPLHF. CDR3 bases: TGTGCCAGCAGCTTCACAGGGATGGGGTCACCCCTCCACTTT.